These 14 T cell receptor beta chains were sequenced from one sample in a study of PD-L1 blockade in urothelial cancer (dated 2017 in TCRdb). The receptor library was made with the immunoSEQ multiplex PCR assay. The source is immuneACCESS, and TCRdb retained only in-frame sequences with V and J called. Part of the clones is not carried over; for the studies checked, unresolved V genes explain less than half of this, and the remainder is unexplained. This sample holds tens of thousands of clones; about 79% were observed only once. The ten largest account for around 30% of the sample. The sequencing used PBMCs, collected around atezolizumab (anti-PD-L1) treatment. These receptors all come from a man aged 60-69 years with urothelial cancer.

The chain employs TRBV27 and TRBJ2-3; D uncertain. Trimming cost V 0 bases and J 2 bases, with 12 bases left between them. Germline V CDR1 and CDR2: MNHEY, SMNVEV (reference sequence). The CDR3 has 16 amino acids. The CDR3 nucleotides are TGTGCCAGCAGTTTATCGTCCCGTAGACTCACAGATACGCAGTATTTT. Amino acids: CASSLSSRRLTDTQYF.

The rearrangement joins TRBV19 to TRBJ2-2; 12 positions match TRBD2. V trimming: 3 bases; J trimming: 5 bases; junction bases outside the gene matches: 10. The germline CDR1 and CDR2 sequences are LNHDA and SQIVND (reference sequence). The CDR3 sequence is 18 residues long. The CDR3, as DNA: TGTGCCAGTAGTATTGGGCAGGGCGGACTAGCGGGAACCGGGGAGCTGTTTTTT. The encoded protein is CASSIGQGGLAGTGELFF.

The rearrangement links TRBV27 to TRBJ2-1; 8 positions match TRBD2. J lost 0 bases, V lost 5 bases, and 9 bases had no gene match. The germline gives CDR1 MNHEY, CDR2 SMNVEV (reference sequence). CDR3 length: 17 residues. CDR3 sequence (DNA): TGTGCCAGCAGTCCCAGGACTAGCCTCAGCTCCTACAATGAGCAGTTCTTC. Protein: CASSPRTSLSSYNEQFF.

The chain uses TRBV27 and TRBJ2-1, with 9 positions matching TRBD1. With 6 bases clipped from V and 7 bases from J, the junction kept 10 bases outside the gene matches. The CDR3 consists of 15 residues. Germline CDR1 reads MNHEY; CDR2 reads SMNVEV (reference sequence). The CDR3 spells CASSSSDRGINEQFF. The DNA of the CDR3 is TGTGCCAGCAGCTCATCGGACAGGGGTATTAATGAGCAGTTCTTC.

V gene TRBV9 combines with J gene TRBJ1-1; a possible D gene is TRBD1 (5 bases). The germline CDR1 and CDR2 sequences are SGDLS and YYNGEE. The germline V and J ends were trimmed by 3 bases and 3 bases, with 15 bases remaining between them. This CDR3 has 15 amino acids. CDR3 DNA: TGTGCCAGCAGCGGGGGACTGCGTTCGGACACTGAAGCTTTCTTT. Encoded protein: CASSGGLRSDTEAFF.

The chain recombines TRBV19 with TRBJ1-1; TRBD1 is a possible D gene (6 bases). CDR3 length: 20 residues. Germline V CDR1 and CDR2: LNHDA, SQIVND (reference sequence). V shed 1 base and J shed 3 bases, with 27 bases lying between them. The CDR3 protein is CASSIVRRSRGGGVDTEAFF. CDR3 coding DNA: TGTGCCAGTAGTATAGTTCGCCGCTCTCGGGGGGGCGGGGTGGACACTGAAGCTTTCTTT.

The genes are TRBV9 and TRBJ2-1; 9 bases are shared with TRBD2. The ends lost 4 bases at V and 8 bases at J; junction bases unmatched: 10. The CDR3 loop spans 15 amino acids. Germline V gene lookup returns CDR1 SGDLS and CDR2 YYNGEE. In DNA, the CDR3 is TGTGCCAGCAGCTTAGGAGCGGGGGGCCTGGATGAGCAGTTCTTC. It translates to CASSLGAGGLDEQFF. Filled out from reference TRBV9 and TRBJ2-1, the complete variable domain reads DSGVTQTPKHLITATGQRVTLRCSPRSGDLSVYWYQQSLDQGLQFLIQYYNGEERAKGNILERFSAQQFPDLHSELNLSSLELGDSALYFCASSLGAGGLDEQFFGPGTRLTVL.

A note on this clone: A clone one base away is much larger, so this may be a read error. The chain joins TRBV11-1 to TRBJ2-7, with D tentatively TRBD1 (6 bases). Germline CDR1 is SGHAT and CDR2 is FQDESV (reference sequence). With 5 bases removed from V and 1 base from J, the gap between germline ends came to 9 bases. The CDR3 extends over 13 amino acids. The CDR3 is CASSQDSSYEQYF. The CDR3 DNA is TGTGCCAGCAGCCAGGACAGTTCCTACGAGCAGTACTTC.

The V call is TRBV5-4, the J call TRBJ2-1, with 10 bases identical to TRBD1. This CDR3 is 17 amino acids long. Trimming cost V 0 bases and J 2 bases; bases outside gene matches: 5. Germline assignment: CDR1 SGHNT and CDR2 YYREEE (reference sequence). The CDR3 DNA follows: TGTGCCAGCAGCTTGGAGGGACAGGGGAAAACCTACAATGAGCAGTTCTTC. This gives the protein CASSLEGQGKTYNEQFF.

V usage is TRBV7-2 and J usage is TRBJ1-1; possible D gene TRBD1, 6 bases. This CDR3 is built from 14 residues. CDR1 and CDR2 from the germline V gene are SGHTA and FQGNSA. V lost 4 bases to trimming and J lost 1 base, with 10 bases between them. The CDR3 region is CASSSGARNTEAFF. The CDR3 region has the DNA TGTGCCAGCAGCTCAGGGGCTCGGAACACTGAAGCTTTCTTT.

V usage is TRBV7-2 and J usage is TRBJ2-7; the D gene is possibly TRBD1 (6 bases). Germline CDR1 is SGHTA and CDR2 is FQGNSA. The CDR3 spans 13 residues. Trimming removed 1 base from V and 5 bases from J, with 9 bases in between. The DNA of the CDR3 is TGTGCCAGCAGCTTAGATGGGGGCCACGAGCAGTACTTC. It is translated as CASSLDGGHEQYF.

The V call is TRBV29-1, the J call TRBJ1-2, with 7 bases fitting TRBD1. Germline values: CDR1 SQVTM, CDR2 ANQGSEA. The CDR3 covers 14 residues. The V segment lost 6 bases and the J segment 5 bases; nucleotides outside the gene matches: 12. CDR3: CSVTRDSLMYGYTF. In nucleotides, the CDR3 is TGCAGCGTCACCCGGGACAGCCTGATGTATGGCTACACCTTC.

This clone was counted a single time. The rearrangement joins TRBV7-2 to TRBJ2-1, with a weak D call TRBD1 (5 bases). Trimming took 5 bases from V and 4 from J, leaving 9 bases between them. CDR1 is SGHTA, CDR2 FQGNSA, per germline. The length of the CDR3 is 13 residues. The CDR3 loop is CASSASGYNEQFF. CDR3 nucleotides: TGTGCCAGCAGCGCCTCAGGGTACAATGAGCAGTTCTTC. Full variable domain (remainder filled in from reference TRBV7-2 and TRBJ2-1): GAGVSQSPSNKVTEKGKDVELRCDPISGHTALYWYRQSLGQGLEFLIYFQGNSAPDKSGLPSDRFSAERTGGSVSTLTIQRTQQEDSAVYLCASSASGYNEQFFGPGTRLTVL.

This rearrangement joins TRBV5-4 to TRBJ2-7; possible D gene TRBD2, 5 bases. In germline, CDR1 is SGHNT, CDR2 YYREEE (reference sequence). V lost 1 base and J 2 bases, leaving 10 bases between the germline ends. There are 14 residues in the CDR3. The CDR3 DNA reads TGTGCCAGCAGCTTGCCGGTAGCGCCCTACGAGCAGTACTTC. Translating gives CASSLPVAPYEQYF.